One sample yielded the 21 T cell receptor beta chains listed below, sequenced in a study of T cell responses to AZD1222 COVID-19 vaccine. TCRdb's copy holds only in-frame clones and misses some; the assay was immunoSEQ multiplex PCR. Among more than 110,000 clones listed, approximately 90% were seen once. The sample here was peripheral blood, taken on day 0 of AZD1222 vaccination. The receptor set was obtained from an adult in good health.

The chain employs TRBV15 and TRBJ2-5, with a tentative D call TRBD2 (6 bases). V was shortened by 6 bases and J by 7 bases, with 27 bases between the two germline ends. CDR3 length: 17 residues. Germline CDR1 LNHNV, CDR2 YYDKDF (reference sequence). The CDR3 loop is CATRGRISGSPSLTQYF. In DNA, the CDR3 is TGTGCCACCAGAGGGAGGATAAGCGGGTCCCCGTCTTTGACCCAGTACTTC.

This clone was seen only once. The chain joins TRBV13 to TRBJ2-7; no clear D. Germline V lookup: CDR1 PRHDT, CDR2 FYEKMQ (reference sequence). This CDR3 has 13 amino acids. The germline V and J ends were trimmed by 4 bases and 4 bases, with 11 bases remaining between them. CDR3 sequence (DNA): TGTGCCAGCAGCTCCAATCAGGAGTACGAGCAGTACTTC. The encoded protein is CASSSNQEYEQYF.

The CDR3 DNA follows: TGTGCCTGGAGGCCCCAGGGAGCTCAGCCCCAGCATTTT. Residues: CAWRPQGAQPQHF. The chain links TRBV30 to TRBJ1-5; a weak D match, TRBD1 (5 bases). The V end lost 3 bases, the J end lost 6 bases, and 12 bases lay between the germline ends. The CDR3 contains 13 residues. Per the germline V gene, CDR1 is GTSNPN and CDR2 is SVGIG (reference sequence).

The chain employs TRBV11-3 and TRBJ2-3; TRBD2 matches 11 bases. The CDR3 sequence is 20 residues long. CDR1 SGHNT and CDR2 YENEEA come from the germline V gene. The V segment lost 5 bases and the J segment 0 bases; nucleotides outside the gene matches: 16. DNA of the CDR3: TGTGCCAGCAGCCGACCACCCGGGACTAGCGGTCTCCTTAGCACAGATACGCAGTATTTT. It translates to CASSRPPGTSGLLSTDTQYF.

V gene TRBV15 combines with J gene TRBJ1-1, with TRBD1 matching over 7 bases. The length of the CDR3 is 16 residues. V lost 0 bases and J lost 3; bases outside the gene matches: 7. Germline V gene lookup returns CDR1 LNHNV and CDR2 YYDKDF (reference sequence). The CDR3 protein is CATSRDRYDRDTEAFF. CDR3 coding DNA: TGTGCCACCAGCAGAGATCGTTACGACAGGGACACTGAAGCTTTCTTT.

This rearrangement joins TRBV5-4 to TRBJ1-6; 7 nucleotides align to TRBD1. Germline values: CDR1 SGHNT, CDR2 YYREEE (reference sequence). With 4 bases clipped from V and 6 bases from J, the junction kept 10 bases outside the gene matches. The CDR3 contains 16 residues. The CDR3 sequence: CASSPDAQGLNSPLHF. The CDR3 DNA sequence: TGTGCCAGCAGCCCGGACGCACAGGGGCTTAATTCACCCCTCCACTTT.

V and J are TRBV19 and TRBJ1-1, with TRBD1 as a possible D gene (5 bases). Germline assignment: CDR1 LNHDA and CDR2 SQIVND (reference sequence). Trimming pared 3 bases from V and 6 bases from J, leaving 14 bases between. The CDR3 is 14 amino acids. The CDR3 spells CASSIRGTQAEAFF. The CDR3 DNA reads as TGTGCCAGTAGTATTCGGGGGACCCAGGCTGAAGCTTTCTTT. The complete variable domain, with remaining parts taken from reference TRBV19 and TRBJ1-1, reads DGGITQSPKYLFRKEGQNVTLSCEQNLNHDAMYWYRQDPGQGLRLIYYSQIVNDFQKGDIAEGYSVSREKKESFPLTVTSAQKNPTAFYLCASSIRGTQAEAFFGQGTRLTVV.

The chain joins TRBV5-6 to TRBJ1-5, with TRBD1 matching over 7 bases. J lost 6 bases, V lost 0 bases, and 6 bases had no gene match. This CDR3 contains 15 residues. The germline V gene encodes CDR1 SGHDT and CDR2 YYEEEE. CDR3: CASSLATGRSQPQHF. The DNA for the CDR3 is TGTGCCAGCAGCTTGGCGACAGGGCGCAGTCAGCCCCAGCATTTT.

V and J are TRBV27 and TRBJ2-7; D may be TRBD1 (6 bases). Germline values: CDR1 MNHEY, CDR2 SMNVEV (reference sequence). V gave up 3 bases and J gave up 0 bases, with 12 bases separating them. The CDR3 sequence is 15 residues long. Written as DNA, the CDR3 is TGTGCCAGCAGTTTCTCCCAGGGGACCTCCTACGAGCAGTACTTC. Amino acids: CASSFSQGTSYEQYF.

The genes are TRBV6-5 and TRBJ1-2; TRBD1 aligns across 8 bases. The CDR3 has 12 residues. Trimming cost V 7 bases and J 8 bases; bases outside gene matches: 6. Germline V gene sequence: CDR1 MNHEY, CDR2 SVGAGI. The CDR3 spells CASTQGAEGYTF. In DNA, the CDR3 is TGTGCCAGCACCCAGGGGGCGGAAGGCTACACCTTC.

Of note for this clone: Distinct nucleotide sequences in the sample also encode this CDR3. This chain connects TRBV19 to TRBJ2-3, with no clear D. This CDR3 comprises 13 residues. V lost 5 bases, J lost 1 base, and 7 bases lay in between. From germline, CDR1 is LNHDA and CDR2 SQIVND (reference sequence). CDR3 loop: CASSSGRTDTQYF. Here the CDR3 DNA reads TGTGCCAGTAGTTCCGGGCGCACAGATACGCAGTATTTT.

The rearrangement joins TRBV16 to TRBJ1-4; the D gene is possibly TRBD1 (6 bases). V was clipped by 3 bases and J by 2 bases, with 13 bases between them. This CDR3 has 16 amino acids. Germline CDR1 and CDR2: KGHSY and FQNENV. CDR3 residues: CASSHTNRVTNEKLFF. The CDR3 bases are TGTGCCAGCAGCCACACTAACAGGGTCACTAATGAAAAACTGTTTTTT.

The V gene is TRBV3-1 (or the pseudogene TRBV3-2), the J gene TRBJ1-2, with D maybe TRBD1 (5 bases). CDR1 and CDR2 (germline): LGHDT, YNNKEL (reference sequence). Trimming pared 4 bases from V and 3 bases from J, leaving 12 bases between. This CDR3 has 14 amino acids. The CDR3 DNA reads as TGTGCCAGCAGCCGGGGGACTACTGACTATGGCTACACCTTC. This sequence encodes CASSRGTTDYGYTF.

The chain has TRBV5-1 and TRBJ1-5; D is possibly TRBD1 (6 bases). V lost 1 base to trimming and J lost 4 bases, with 12 bases between them. The CDR3 runs to 15 residues. Germline CDR1 SGHRS, CDR2 YFSETQ. The CDR3 DNA sequence: TGCGCCAGCAGCTTGTTGGGGGGCCAGAATCAGCCCCAGCATTTT. Translating gives CASSLLGGQNQPQHF.

The CDR3 is CASSQDTGLDSPLHF. As DNA, the CDR3 is TGCGCCAGCAGCCAAGATACAGGGCTTGATTCACCCCTCCACTTT. V and J are TRBV4-1 and TRBJ1-6, with D perhaps matching TRBD1 (6 bases). The germline CDR1 and CDR2 sequences are MGHRA and YSYEKL. The CDR3 sequence is 15 residues long. The V gene lost 0 bases and the J gene lost 8 bases, with 11 bases spanning the gap.

The V call is TRBV6-5, the J call TRBJ1-2; 7 positions match TRBD1. The V gene's germline CDR1 is MNHEY and CDR2 SVGAGI. The CDR3 runs to 16 residues. V shed 0 bases and J 7 bases; nucleotides not matched to a gene: 11. This chain's CDR3 is CASSYSGTAFGIGYTF. CDR3 sequence (DNA): TGTGCCAGCAGTTACTCTGGGACAGCTTTCGGGATTGGCTACACCTTC.

This rearrangement joins TRBV28 to TRBJ1-5, with 10 bases fitting TRBD1. The CDR3 is 16 residues long. V dropped 5 bases and J dropped 2; count of bases not matched to a gene: 6. The germline V gene has CDR1 MDHEN and CDR2 SYDVKM. CDR3 sequence reads: CASSARQGAGNQPQHF. CDR3 bases: TGTGCCAGCAGTGCGCGACAGGGGGCGGGCAATCAGCCCCAGCATTTT.

This clone was detected once. The chain's CDR3 is CASSSRGLAAHNEQFF. DNA of the CDR3: TGTGCCAGCAGCTCCCGGGGTCTAGCGGCCCACAATGAGCAGTTCTTC. The J gene is TRBJ2-1, the V gene TRBV13; 7 bases map to TRBD2. This CDR3 spans 16 amino acids. V dropped 4 bases and J dropped 5; count of bases not matched to a gene: 11. The V gene's germline CDR1 is PRHDT and CDR2 FYEKMQ (reference sequence). Looking up the rest from reference TRBV13 and TRBJ2-1 gives the full variable domain: AAGVIQSPRHLIKEKRETATLKCYPIPRHDTVYWYQQGPGQDPQFLISFYEKMQSDKGSIPDRFSAQQFSDYHSELNMSSLELGDSALYFCASSSRGLAAHNEQFFGPGTRLTVL.

This sequence joins TRBV5-3 and TRBJ1-1, with D unclear. TRBV5-3 is an open reading frame whose function is uncertain. V lost 1 base, J lost 11 bases, and 24 bases lay in between. The CDR3 spans 16 residues. CDR3 DNA sequence: TGTGCCAGAAGCTTGTTCTACGCACGTCGTCCCCGGCCGGCTTTCTTT. Translating it yields CARSLFYARRPRPAFF.

The chain couples TRBV10-3 to TRBJ1-2; no clear D. This CDR3 has 13 amino acids. CDR1 is ENHRY and CDR2 is SYGVKD in the germline V gene. V was shortened by 0 bases and J by 4 bases, with 6 bases between the two germline ends. The CDR3 here is CAISESDGYGYTF. The CDR3 bases are TGTGCCATCAGTGAGTCTGACGGCTATGGCTACACCTTC.

V usage is TRBV4-2 and J usage is TRBJ2-2; TRBD2 agrees at 10 bases. The germline V gene has CDR1 LGHNA and CDR2 YNFKEQ. The CDR3 totals 14 residues. V was pared by 4 bases and J by 5 bases, with 1 base of the junction left unmatched. CDR3 sequence reads: CASSPLAGTGELFF. The CDR3 nucleotides read TGTGCCAGCAGCCCACTAGCGGGGACCGGGGAGCTGTTTTTT.